The rows below give T cell receptor beta chains drawn from one sample of a study of tumor-infiltrating lymphocytes in glioblastoma multiforme. TCRdb used MiXCR to reprocess the multiplex PCR reads, holding one entry per CDR3 protein. The sample yields under 35,000 distinct CDR3 sequences, more than 55% seen once. What was sequenced was brain tumor tissue. The receptors come from a male donor with glioblastoma. The CDR3 runs from the conserved cysteine through the conserved F or W. D genes are given only for firm matches. Not every row has a clone size; where given, it reads once, few, many or a size class.

v_gene,d_gene,len,abundance,j_gene,CDR3aa,CDR3nt
TRBV6-5,-,14,once,TRBJ2-5,CASSCSTQQEIQYF,TGTGCCAGCAGTTGCTCGACACAACAAGAGATCCAGTACTTC
TRBV6-6,-,15,-,TRBJ1-5,CASRGGGSANHPQHF,TGTGCCAGCAGAGGAGGGGGATCGGCTAATCATCCCCAGCATTTT
TRBV5-1,-,19,few,TRBJ2-3,CASSWPVGGAGVRLDTQYF,TGCGCCAGCAGCTGGCCTGTCGGGGGCGCTGGGGTTCGTTTGGATACGCAGTATTTT
TRBV12-3/TRBV12-4,-,11,few,TRBJ2-1,CASSFRNEQFF,TGTGCCAGCAGTTTCCGTAATGAGCAGTTCTTC
TRBV4-1,-,17,-,TRBJ2-7,CASSQDLTGLGNFEQYF,TGCGCCAGCAGCCAAGACCTAACAGGGTTAGGAAACTTCGAGCAGTACTTC
TRBV24-1,TRBD2,19,-,TRBJ2-1,CATSDSTSGRIGSYNEQFF,TGTGCCACCAGTGACTCAACTAGCGGGAGGATTGGCTCCTACAATGAGCAGTTCTTC
TRBV29-1,-,13,many,TRBJ1-2,CSVAAGTDYGYTF,TGCAGCGTTGCGGCTGGGACTGACTATGGCTACACCTTC
TRBV11-2,-,16,-,TRBJ1-6,CASSPTGTVYNSPLHF,TGTGCCAGCAGCCCAACGGGGACTGTCTATAATTCACCCCTCCACTTT
TRBV10-3,-,14,-,TRBJ2-2,CAASRRGSTGELFF,TGTGCCGCGAGCAGACGGGGGAGCACCGGGGAGCTGTTTTTT
TRBV4-1,-,16,-,TRBJ1-5,CASSQVAGVSNQPQHF,TGCGCCAGCAGCCAAGTCGCTGGGGTAAGCAATCAGCCCCAGCATTTT
TRBV6-1,-,11,-,TRBJ1-1,CASTQLGGAFF,TGTGCCAGCACCCAATTAGGGGGAGCTTTCTTT
TRBV7-9,-,14,few,TRBJ1-3,CASSSRLGRDTIYF,TGTGCCAGCAGCTCCCGGCTCGGAAGAGACACCATATATTTT
TRBV11-3,-,13,-,TRBJ2-1,CASSSRGVSEQSF,TGTGCCAGCAGCTCGAGGGGGGTGAGTGAGCAGTCCTTC
TRBV11-2,-,12,-,TRBJ2-1,CVSSPDSAEQLF,TGTGTCAGCAGCCCAGACAGCGCCGAGCAGCTCTTC
TRBV29-1,TRBD1,15,many,TRBJ2-3,CSAGQGKGRTDTQYF,TGCAGCGCCGGACAGGGGAAGGGGCGGACAGATACGCAGTATTTT
TRBV6-1,-,13,-,TRBJ2-7,CASSPRGPYEQYF,TGTGCCAGCAGCCCAAGGGGTCCCTACGAGCAGTATTTC
TRBV14,-,15,-,TRBJ1-2,CTSSRVPGKPGGYTF,TGTACCAGCAGCCGAGTGCCAGGGAAGCCGGGAGGCTACACCTTC
TRBV6-5,-,17,-,TRBJ2-6,CVNSYVAGGTGANVLTF,TGTGTCAACAGTTATGTGGCAGGGGGGACTGGGGCCAACGTCCTGACTTTC
TRBV29-1,-,14,-,TRBJ2-7,CSVGTGTRDDEQYF,TGCAGCGTCGGAACCGGGACAAGGGACGACGAGCAGTACTTC
TRBV11-2,-,14,-,TRBJ2-6,CASLVLTGANVLTF,TGTGCCAGCTTAGTTCTAACCGGGGCCAACGTCCTGACTTTC
TRBV28,-,14,many,TRBJ2-5,CASRRAGAPETQYF,TGTGCCAGCAGAAGGGCAGGGGCTCCGGAGACCCAGTACTTC
TRBV20-1,-,12,-,TRBJ1-1,CSTSDKDTEAFF,TGCAGTACTAGTGACAAGGACACTGAAGCTTTCTTT
TRBV5-5,-,17,few,TRBJ2-1,CASSLVQGRDHWGEQFF,TGTGCCAGCAGCTTGGTGCAGGGTCGCGACCATTGGGGTGAGCAGTTCTTC
TRBV4-1,-,17,-,TRBJ2-2,CASSHASMDSNTGELFF,TGCGCCAGCAGCCATGCCTCTATGGACTCGAACACCGGAGAGCTGTTTTTT
TRBV6-1,-,11,-,TRBJ1-2,CASSVEYGYTF,TGTGCCAGCAGTGTGGAGTATGGCTACACCTTC
TRBV6-6,-,13,many,TRBJ2-7,CASREGVPYEQYF,TGTGCCAGCAGGGAGGGAGTTCCCTACGAGCAGTACTTC
TRBV5-5,-,16,-,TRBJ2-2,CACSLEPAASTGGLFF,TGTGCCTGCAGCTTGGAGCCAGCGGCGAGCACCGGGGGGCTGTTTTTT
TRBV6-1,-,10,medium-sized,TRBJ1-2,CASREDGYTF,TGTGCCAGCAGGGAAGATGGCTACACCTTC
TRBV6-1,TRBD1,16,-,TRBJ2-1,CASNELDRGPYNEQFF,TGTGCCAGTAATGAACTGGACAGGGGCCCGTACAATGAGCAGTTCTTC
TRBV6-1,-,12,-,TRBJ2-7,CASKESSYEQYF,TGTGCCAGCAAGGAAAGCTCCTACGAGCAGTACTTC
TRBV20-1,-,15,-,TRBJ1-4,CSAAMQGSANEKLFF,TGCAGTGCCGCCATGCAGGGTTCGGCTAATGAGAAACTGTTTTTT